One sample yielded the 21 T cell receptor beta chains listed below, sequenced in a study of blood T cells in healthy people across ages. The authors ran a second PCR of 7 to 11 cycles using a sample-barcoded 5' primer and a J-beta primer mix. Each CDR3 protein gets one entry after TCRdb re-called the 5' RACE reads with MiXCR. The sample lists fewer than 600,000 distinct CDR3 sequences; about 29% were seen once. The sample also formed part of further work on T cells of mothers and their children.

Sequencing was carried out using blood. These receptor sequences come from a boy aged 2-9 years in good health.

V gene TRBV11-1 combines with J gene TRBJ2-4; 8 bases are a match to TRBD1. The length of the CDR3 is 17 residues. Per the germline V gene, CDR1 is SGHAT and CDR2 is FQDESV (reference sequence). V lost 0 bases to trimming and J lost 2 bases; unmatched junction nucleotides: 6. As DNA, the CDR3 is TGTGCCAGCAGCTTAGCGGCCAGGGGGCGCACCAAAAACATTCAGTACTTC. This gives the protein CASSLAARGRTKNIQYF.

The chain carries TRBV6-6 and TRBJ2-7; D is perhaps TRBD2 (6 bases). The CDR3 contains 14 residues. Germline lookup yields CDR1 MNHNY and CDR2 SVGAGI (reference sequence). The ends were cut back, 5 bases at V and 1 base at J, with 12 bases in the middle. The CDR3 sequence: CASSDWDFSYEQYF. In nucleotides, the CDR3 is TGTGCCAGCAGTGACTGGGACTTTTCCTACGAGCAGTACTTC.

In this sample, this clonotype turned up many times. This rearrangement joins TRBV13 to TRBJ2-3; D is uncertain. Deletions cut 3 bases from V and 2 bases from J, with 6 bases between. Germline lookup yields CDR1 PRHDT and CDR2 FYEKMQ (reference sequence). This CDR3 has 13 residues. CDR3 DNA sequence: TGTGCCAGCAGCTTGTTGGACACAGATACGCAGTATTTT. This sequence encodes CASSLLDTDTQYF.

The chain couples TRBV3-1 to TRBJ1-3; D is possibly TRBD1 (5 bases). Trimming removed 4 bases at V and 1 base at J, with 8 bases between. CDR3 length: 14 amino acids. Germline CDR1 is LGHDT and CDR2 is YNNKEL (reference sequence). As DNA, the CDR3 is TGTGCCAGCAGCCCCGGGACGTCTGGAAACACCATATATTTT. This encodes CASSPGTSGNTIYF.

This clonotype was detected a few times. The CDR3 protein is CSVVAGGHQETQYF. In DNA form, the CDR3 reads TGCAGCGTTGTGGCAGGGGGGCACCAAGAGACCCAGTACTTC. The chain joins TRBV29-1 to TRBJ2-5; D perhaps matches TRBD1 (7 bases). With 4 bases removed from V and 0 bases from J, the gap between germline ends came to 12 bases. In germline, CDR1 is SQVTM, CDR2 ANQGSEA. This CDR3 is 14 amino acids long.

The rearrangement links TRBV28 to TRBJ2-4; D not resolved. The length of the CDR3 is 13 residues. From germline, CDR1 is MDHEN and CDR2 SYDVKM. The V end lost 8 bases, the J end lost 7 bases, and 15 bases lay between the germline ends. In DNA, the CDR3 is TGTGCCAGCCTCGACTTGGCGAGGAACATTCAGTACTTC. As protein: CASLDLARNIQYF.

The chain recombines TRBV7-9 with TRBJ2-7; perhaps TRBD2 as D (5 bases). Between the trimmed V and J ends, which lost 5 bases and 4 bases, there was a span of 15 bases. There are 14 residues in the CDR3. Looked up from germline, CDR1 is SEHNR and CDR2 is FQNEAQ (reference sequence). The CDR3: CASSGVTRAYEQYF. In DNA, the CDR3 is TGTGCCAGCAGCGGGGTCACGCGGGCTTACGAGCAGTACTTC.

This clonotype was detected only a few times. V gene TRBV15 combines with J gene TRBJ2-2; D call uncertain. Looked up from germline, CDR1 is LNHNV and CDR2 is YYDKDF (reference sequence). Trimming took 8 bases from V and 2 from J, leaving 12 bases between them. The CDR3 has 14 residues. The CDR3: CATGSLPNTGELFF. CDR3 sequence (DNA): TGTGCCACCGGGTCACTACCTAACACCGGGGAGCTGTTTTTT.

The chain links TRBV6-5 to TRBJ2-5, with 8 bases fitting TRBD2. Trimming removed 7 bases from V and 5 bases from J; junction bases left unmatched: 9. Germline loops: CDR1 MNHEY, CDR2 SVGAGI. The CDR3 contains 14 residues. The CDR3 loop reads CASTGAGEEETQYF. The CDR3, as DNA: TGTGCCAGCACCGGAGCGGGAGAAGAGGAGACCCAGTACTTC.

This rearrangement joins TRBV29-1 to TRBJ2-1; D remains ambiguous. CDR1 is SQVTM and CDR2 is ANQGSEA in the germline V gene. This CDR3 spans 12 amino acids. This CDR3 reads CGAVGSYNEQFF. As DNA, the CDR3 is TGCGGCGCGGTCGGGTCCTACAATGAGCAGTTCTTC.

The chain couples TRBV12-3 or TRBV12-4 to TRBJ2-5, with a possible D match to TRBD1 (5 bases). Trimming stripped 5 bases from V and 2 bases from J, with 12 bases between. The CDR3 extends over 14 amino acids. The CDR3 is CASSPGPSQETQYF. The CDR3 nucleotides are TGTGCCAGCAGTCCAGGGCCATCTCAAGAGACCCAGTACTTC.

This clonotype was detected only a few times. The chain has TRBV13 and TRBJ2-1; D might be TRBD2 (6 bases). This CDR3 contains 16 residues. Germline assignment: CDR1 PRHDT and CDR2 FYEKMQ (reference sequence). Trimming pared 11 bases from V and 1 base from J, leaving 21 bases between. CDR3 in DNA: TGTGCCGGTTCCCACGGGGGAGGAGGTTCCTACAATGAGCAGTTCTTC. Translated: CAGSHGGGGSYNEQFF. Using reference TRBV13 and TRBJ2-1 for the parts outside the CDR3, the full variable domain is AAGVIQSPRHLIKEKRETATLKCYPIPRHDTVYWYQQGPGQDPQFLISFYEKMQSDKGSIPDRFSAQQFSDYHSELNMSSLELGDSALYFCAGSHGGGGSYNEQFFGPGTRLTVL.

This clonotype occurred a few times. One end of the junction does not line up with germline, which may come from a read error. The chain joins TRBV15 to TRBJ2-5; D gene unclear. The germline gives CDR1 LNHNV, CDR2 YYDKDF (reference sequence). This CDR3 is 14 amino acids long. CDR3 DNA: TGTACCACCAGCAGAGATGCGTTCCAAGAGACCCAGTACTTC. This codes for CTTSRDAFQETQYF.

The chain couples TRBV7-2 to TRBJ1-1; possibly TRBD1 for D (6 bases). CDR1 and CDR2 (germline): SGHTA, FQGNSA. V lost 5 bases and J lost 11, with 15 bases in between. The CDR3 has 12 residues. The CDR3 DNA is TGTGCCAGCAGCCTACGGACAGCGTGGGCTTTCTTT. Translated, it gives CASSLRTAWAFF.

The chain combines TRBV5-1 with TRBJ2-7; 8 positions agree with TRBD1. From germline, CDR1 is SGHRS and CDR2 YFSETQ. This CDR3 spans 15 amino acids. With V trimmed by 5 bases and J by 2 bases, 9 bases remained unmatched. In DNA, the CDR3 is TGCGCCAGCAGAGCGGGTGTGACAGGGGCCTACGAGCAGTACTTC. It translates to CASRAGVTGAYEQYF.

The CDR3 here is CASSEGGPGNQPQHF. The CDR3 nucleotides are TGTGCCAGCAGTGAAGGGGGACCAGGCAATCAGCCCCAGCATTTT. The rearrangement links TRBV2 to TRBJ1-5, with D perhaps matching TRBD1 (5 bases). CDR3 length: 15 amino acids. V lost 1 base and J lost 2, with 9 bases in between. Germline CDR1 SNHLY, CDR2 FYNNEI.

V gene TRBV25-1 combines with J gene TRBJ2-5, with 9 positions matching TRBD2. The DNA end favors TRBJ2-1, so the J call may be wrong. Germline values: CDR1 MGHDK, CDR2 SYGVNS. The CDR3 consists of 19 residues. In nucleotides, the CDR3 is TGTGCCAGCAGTGAGACTAGCGGCCGATGGGCTGAATTTGACAATGAGCAGTTCTTC. It encodes CASSETSGRWAEFDNEQFF.

This clonotype was seen more than once but under ten times. This rearrangement joins TRBV10-3 to TRBJ2-1; D may be TRBD1 (5 bases). The germline V gene encodes CDR1 ENHRY and CDR2 SYGVKD. The length of the CDR3 is 14 residues. V lost 6 bases, J lost 1 base, and 10 bases lay in between. The CDR3 is CAISLRVSYNEQFF. DNA of the CDR3: TGTGCCATCAGCCTCAGGGTTTCCTACAATGAGCAGTTCTTC.

For the CDR3, the DNA is TGTGCCAGCAGCCCGCGAACCGGACTAGCGGGCTCCTACAATGAGCAGTTCTTC. It codes for CASSPRTGLAGSYNEQFF. The V call is TRBV7-6, the J call TRBJ2-1, with 11 positions matching TRBD2. Germline CDR1 is SGHVS and CDR2 is FNYEAQ. This CDR3 comprises 18 residues. The junction had 9 bases not matched to a gene; V was cut back by 5 bases and J by 0 bases.

In its sample, this clonotype was seen a few times. This chain links TRBV12-3 or TRBV12-4 with TRBJ2-2; D remains ambiguous. The ends were cut back, 5 bases at V and 5 bases at J, with 9 bases in the middle. The CDR3 length is 13 residues. CDR3 in DNA: TGTGCCAGCAGTCCTACCCCGACCGGGGAGCTGTTTTTT. Its translation is CASSPTPTGELFF.

This rearrangement joins TRBV15 to TRBJ2-7, with unresolved D. The CDR3 contains 11 residues. Per germline, CDR1 LNHNV and CDR2 YYDKDF (reference sequence). V lost 2 bases to trimming and J lost 5 bases, with 4 bases between them. The CDR3 region has the DNA TGTGCCACCAGCAGAAACAACGAGCAGTACTTC. Protein: CATSRNNEQYF.